This TCR beta chain stems from a study of metastatic and nonmetastatic thyroid tumors. Study-wide points: It was reported that TCR beta diversity was significantly higher in malignant thyroid tumors than benign nodules, in blood and tumor.

This clone was counted many times. Its target is unknown. The entire patient cohort was treatment-naive prior to thyroid surgery. In germline, CDR1 is DFQATT, CDR2 SNEGSKA (reference sequence). V lost 5 bases, J lost 4 bases, and 7 bases stayed unmatched. The CDR3 extends over 14 amino acids. MiXCR was used by TCRdb to re-call the PCR reads. Here the sample spans roughly 15,000 clones, 20% to 30% being singletons. This chain uses TRBV20-1 with TRBJ2-2; 7 bases agree with TRBD1. This clonotype was obtained from a female donor with papillary thyroid cancer or a benign thyroid nodule (not recorded which). Some clones in this sample may be carry-over from other donors' samples. Specimen: tumor tissue. Here the CDR3 DNA reads TGCAGTGCTGAAGACAGGGCGACCACCGGGGAGCTGTTTTTT. It codes for CSAEDRATTGELFF.